The 32 T cell receptor beta chains given below trace back to one sample, sequenced in a study of T cell changes during pregnancy in multiple sclerosis (dated by TCRdb to between 2018 and 2020). Library preparation employed the immunoSEQ multiplex PCR assay. Imported from immuneACCESS, the table was reduced by TCRdb to in-frame sequences with V and J called. These copies leave out some clones; in studies compared against another copy, an unresolved V gene accounts for under half, and the cause of the remainder is not known. The sample table lists around 37,000 clones, roughly 90% of them with a count of one. Under 30% of the sample belongs to the ten largest clones. Sequenced here: CD8+ T cells from peripheral blood mononuclear cells, sampled before pregnancy. The origin of the receptors is a female donor with multiple sclerosis, enrolled in a pregnancy study.

This sequence joins TRBV27 and TRBJ2-5; 8 bases are a match to TRBD2. CDR3 length: 16 amino acids. V was pared by 6 bases and J by 5 bases, with 14 bases of the junction left unmatched. Germline lookup yields CDR1 MNHEY and CDR2 SMNVEV (reference sequence). CDR3 in amino acids: CASSQGTSWVSETQYF. The CDR3 region has the DNA TGTGCCAGCAGCCAAGGGACTAGTTGGGTCTCGGAGACCCAGTACTTC.

The chain is built from TRBV7-9 and TRBJ2-1; 8 nucleotides match TRBD1. CDR1 is SEHNR and CDR2 is FQNEAQ in the germline V gene (reference sequence). This CDR3 comprises 15 residues. The V gene end was trimmed by 5 bases and the J gene end by 1 base; junction bases not matched to a gene: 4. CDR3 residues: CASSLTGESYNEQFF. The CDR3 coding sequence is TGTGCCAGCAGCCTGACAGGGGAGTCCTACAATGAGCAGTTCTTC. The full variable domain, with the rest looked up from reference TRBV7-9 and TRBJ2-1, is DTGVSQNPRHKITKRGQNVTFRCDPISEHNRLYWYRQTLGQGPEFLTYFQNEAQLEKSRLLSDRFSAERPKGSFSTLEIQRTEQGDSAMYLCASSLTGESYNEQFFGPGTRLTVL.

V gene TRBV5-1 combines with J gene TRBJ2-2; 9 positions agree with TRBD1. CDR1 is SGHRS, CDR2 YFSETQ, per germline. CDR3 size: 16 residues. V was clipped by 0 bases and J by 5 bases; unmatched bases: 5. The chain's CDR3 is CASSLAYRGRTGELFF. The CDR3 coding sequence is TGCGCCAGCAGCTTGGCTTACAGGGGGCGGACCGGGGAGCTGTTTTTT. The full variable domain, completed using reference TRBV5-1 and TRBJ2-2, is KAGVTQTPRYLIKTRGQQVTLSCSPISGHRSVSWYQQTPGQGLQFLFEYFSETQRNKGNFPGRFSGRQFSNSRSEMNVSTLELGDSALYLCASSLAYRGRTGELFFGEGSRLTVL.

The chain is built from TRBV10-2 and TRBJ2-2; 10 nucleotides match TRBD2. Germline assignment: CDR1 WSHSY and CDR2 SAAADI. V gave up 6 bases and J gave up 3 bases; unmatched junction bases: 7. The CDR3 contains 16 residues. Written as DNA, the CDR3 is TGCGCCAGCAGGATCCGAGCGGGAGGGGACACCGGGGAGCTGTTTTTT. Amino acid sequence: CASRIRAGGDTGELFF.

The chain links TRBV28 to TRBJ2-1, with TRBD2 identical over 10 bases. Per the germline V gene, CDR1 is MDHEN and CDR2 is SYDVKM. The V and J ends lost 9 bases and 7 bases, in that order; junction bases with no gene match: 15. The CDR3 spans 16 residues. CDR3 in DNA: TGTGCCAGTACCCTCCAAGCCTTTAGCGGGAGGAATGAGCAGTTCTTC. This translates into CASTLQAFSGRNEQFF.

The CDR3 reads CASSLGREGDTQYF. For the CDR3, the DNA is TGTGCCAGCAGCTTGGGACGGGAGGGAGATACGCAGTATTTT. V is TRBV5-6 and J is TRBJ2-3; TRBD2 matches 8 bases. Germline-derived CDR1 and CDR2 are SGHDT and YYEEEE. The junction had 2 bases not matched to a gene; V was cut back by 0 bases and J by 5 bases. This CDR3 contains 14 residues.

This clone was seen only once. This sequence joins TRBV4-1 and TRBJ2-5; D perhaps matches TRBD1 (6 bases). CDR3 length: 16 residues. In germline, CDR1 is MGHRA, CDR2 YSYEKL. Trimming shortened V by 3 bases and J by 0 bases, and 14 bases separated the two germline ends. The CDR3 region has the DNA TGCGCCAGCAGCCAGGTAGAGAGGACAGACCAAGAGACCCAGTACTTC. Translation gives CASSQVERTDQETQYF.

J is TRBJ1-2 and V is TRBV10-3, with D perhaps TRBD1 (5 bases). The germline V gene encodes CDR1 ENHRY and CDR2 SYGVKD. The V end lost 4 bases, the J end lost 6 bases, and 9 bases lay between the germline ends. CDR3 length: 12 residues. The DNA of the CDR3 is TGTGCCATCAGTGCCGACAGTAATGGCTACACCTTC. This gives the protein CAISADSNGYTF.

The chain couples TRBV7-9 to TRBJ1-2, with D possibly TRBD1 on 6 matching bases. This CDR3 contains 16 residues. Between the trimmed V and J ends, which lost 4 bases and 0 bases, there was a span of 15 bases. Germline-derived CDR1 and CDR2 are SEHNR and FQNEAQ (reference sequence). The CDR3 here is CASSSGTSRPNYGYTF. The CDR3 nucleotides read TGTGCCAGCAGCTCCGGGACATCACGTCCTAACTATGGCTACACCTTC.

This sequence joins TRBV27 and TRBJ1-6; D possibly corresponds to TRBD1 (6 bases). The V gene lost 4 bases and the J gene lost 9 bases, with 16 bases spanning the gap. The CDR3 is 15 amino acids. Germline V CDR1 and CDR2: MNHEY, SMNVEV (reference sequence). The DNA for the CDR3 is TGTGCCAGCAGTTCGGTAGCGGGGGCGGGTTCACCCCTCCACTTT. It yields the protein CASSSVAGAGSPLHF.

The sample holds one count of this clone. The rearrangement links TRBV2 to TRBJ2-5; 9 nucleotides agree with TRBD1. The DNA end is more similar to TRBJ2-7, so the J call may be wrong. This CDR3 region has 14 residues. CDR1 SNHLY and CDR2 FYNNEI come from the germline V gene. The CDR3 region has the DNA TGTGCCAGCACCACCCGGGACAGGGTGGCCGAGCAGTACTTC. Its protein product is CASTTRDRVAEQYF.

The genes are TRBV18 and TRBJ2-5; the D gene is possibly TRBD2 (5 bases). Trimming removed 1 base at V and 2 bases at J, with 14 bases between. Germline assignment: CDR1 KGHSH and CDR2 LQKENI. The CDR3 totals 16 residues. CDR3 nucleotide sequence: TGTGCCAGCTCACCACAGAGGCCACCGGGACAAGAGACCCAGTACTTC. This gives the protein CASSPQRPPGQETQYF.

The chain joins TRBV6-6 to TRBJ2-5, with D possibly matching TRBD2 (5 bases). The germline V gene encodes CDR1 MNHNY and CDR2 SVGAGI (reference sequence). This CDR3 spans 15 amino acids. The ends were cut back, 2 bases at V and 1 base at J, with 11 bases in the middle. DNA of the CDR3: TGTGCCAGCAGTTACGGTCCTAGCCCCCAAGAGACCCAGTACTTC. This codes for CASSYGPSPQETQYF.

CDR3 DNA sequence: TGTGCCAGCACCCCCGAGGGAGGCAGGGTGTCTTATGAGCAGTTCTTC. It codes for CASTPEGGRVSYEQFF. The V gene is TRBV5-6, the J gene TRBJ2-1; TRBD2 might be the D (6 bases). CDR3 length equals 16 residues. The germline V gene encodes CDR1 SGHDT and CDR2 YYEEEE. Trimming took 6 bases from V and 8 from J, leaving 24 bases between them.

The chain uses TRBV7-9 and TRBJ2-1; D is ambiguous. V shed 1 base and J shed 8 bases, with 6 bases lying between them. The germline gives CDR1 SEHNR, CDR2 FQNEAQ (reference sequence). The CDR3 spans 12 residues. The CDR3 region has the DNA TGTGCCAGCAGCTTAGTAGCATATGAGCAGTTCTTC. Residues: CASSLVAYEQFF. The full variable domain, rest sourced from reference TRBV7-9 and TRBJ2-1, is DTGVSQNPRHKITKRGQNVTFRCDPISEHNRLYWYRQTLGQGPEFLTYFQNEAQLEKSRLLSDRFSAERPKGSFSTLEIQRTEQGDSAMYLCASSLVAYEQFFGPGTRLTVL.

The rearrangement links TRBV27 to TRBJ2-7, with 7 bases aligning to TRBD2. The CDR3 is 17 residues long. The V gene end was trimmed by 3 bases and the J gene end by 5 bases; junction bases not matched to a gene: 16. Germline V gives CDR1 MNHEY, CDR2 SMNVEV (reference sequence). The CDR3 nucleotides are TGTGCCAGCAGTTTGAGACTGGGGGGGGAAGGGCCCAACGAGCAGTACTTC. This encodes CASSLRLGGEGPNEQYF.

The chain recombines TRBV6-1 with TRBJ2-1, with D possibly matching TRBD1 (6 bases). The CDR3 totals 16 residues. V dropped 6 bases and J dropped 6 bases, with 21 bases sitting between them. Germline assignment: CDR1 MNHNS and CDR2 SASEGT. This chain's CDR3 is CASREQGLGRGNEQFF. The CDR3 DNA is TGTGCCAGCAGAGAACAGGGTTTAGGTCGTGGCAATGAGCAGTTCTTC.

The chain joins TRBV6-5 to TRBJ2-7; D call uncertain. V lost 5 bases, J lost 2 bases, and 13 bases lay in between. Germline assignment: CDR1 MNHEY and CDR2 SVGAGI. CDR3 length: 14 amino acids. Here the CDR3 reads CASSPQKRAYEQYF. Here the CDR3 DNA reads TGTGCCAGCAGTCCTCAAAAACGGGCCTACGAGCAGTACTTC.

This clone was picked up a small number of times. The rearrangement uses TRBV7-8 and TRBJ2-5; maybe TRBD2 (6 bases). Germline assignment: CDR1 SGHVS and CDR2 FQNEAQ. V was trimmed by 3 bases and J by 1 base, leaving 12 bases between them. The CDR3 length is 15 residues. CDR3 protein: CASSFVLGLQETQYF. DNA for the CDR3: TGTGCCAGCAGCTTTGTTCTGGGACTCCAAGAGACCCAGTACTTC.

This clone was counted once. The chain's CDR3 is CTSSQVPDNSGNTIYF. DNA for the CDR3: TGCACCAGCAGCCAAGTCCCGGACAACTCTGGAAACACCATATATTTT. The chain recombines TRBV1 with TRBJ1-3; the D call in the table, TRBD1, was not verified against the DNA. TRBV1 is a recognized pseudogene. The CDR3 length is 16 residues.

The chain carries TRBV7-8 and TRBJ1-4; D gene ambiguous. Germline CDR1 is SGHVS and CDR2 is FQNEAQ. Trimming cost V 1 base and J 3 bases, with 6 bases left between them. CDR3 length equals 14 residues. Written as DNA, the CDR3 is TGTGCCAGCAGCTTAGTGGGAGCTAATGAAAAACTGTTTTTT. It translates to CASSLVGANEKLFF.

This chain links TRBV7-8 with TRBJ2-5; possibly TRBD2 for D (6 bases). Per the germline V gene, CDR1 is SGHVS and CDR2 is FQNEAQ. Trimming took 4 bases from V and 1 from J, leaving 19 bases between them. The CDR3 runs 17 residues. This CDR3 is CASSSLPPGELQETQYF. The CDR3 coding sequence is TGTGCCAGCAGCTCCCTTCCCCCGGGGGAGCTCCAAGAGACCCAGTACTTC. Using reference TRBV7-8 and TRBJ2-5 for the parts outside the CDR3, the full variable domain is GAGVSQSPRYKVAKRGQDVALRCDPISGHVSLFWYQQALGQGPEFLTYFQNEAQLDKSGLPSDRFFAERPEGSVSTLKIQRTQQEDSAVYLCASSSLPPGELQETQYFGPGTRLLVL.

This clone was detected only once. This chain uses TRBV29-1 with TRBJ1-5, with D perhaps matching TRBD1 (5 bases). Trimming took off 3 bases at V and 4 bases at J, with 10 bases between the two ends. The CDR3 sequence is 13 residues long. CDR1 SQVTM and CDR2 ANQGSEA come from the germline V gene. CDR3 sequence (DNA): TGCAGCGTTGAGACTGGGGCAAATCAGCCCCAGCATTTT. Residues: CSVETGANQPQHF.

J is TRBJ2-5 and V is TRBV15; 9 nucleotides align to TRBD2. The germline V gene has CDR1 LNHNV and CDR2 YYDKDF (reference sequence). V lost 6 bases, J lost 7 bases, and 9 bases stayed unmatched. The CDR3 sequence is 14 residues long. The CDR3 sequence: CATSPGGAGGTQYF. CDR3 DNA: TGTGCCACCAGTCCCGGGGGAGCGGGAGGGACCCAGTACTTC. The variable domain in full, completed from reference TRBV15 and TRBJ2-5, reads DAMVIQNPRYQVTQFGKPVTLSCSQTLNHNVMYWYQQKSSQAPKLLFHYYDKDFNNEADTPDNFQSRRPNTSFCFLDIRSPGLGDTAMYLCATSPGGAGGTQYFGPGTRLLVL.

The chain carries TRBV19 and TRBJ2-3; maybe TRBD2 (6 bases). The CDR3 runs 15 residues. CDR1 is LNHDA and CDR2 is SQIVND in the germline V gene (reference sequence). V lost 3 bases and J 0 bases, leaving 10 bases between the germline ends. The CDR3 loop is CASSIAGRSTDTQYF. The CDR3 nucleotides are TGTGCCAGTAGTATTGCGGGGCGGAGCACAGATACGCAGTATTTT.

The chain uses TRBV27 and TRBJ1-1; 7 nucleotides agree with TRBD1. This CDR3 comprises 16 residues. Germline loops: CDR1 MNHEY, CDR2 SMNVEV (reference sequence). V shed 10 bases, J shed 1 base, and the junction held 15 bases outside the gene matches. The CDR3 here is CATHRAQGGRNTEAFF. As DNA, the CDR3 is TGTGCCACCCACAGGGCTCAGGGGGGCAGGAACACTGAAGCTTTCTTT.

The rearrangement joins TRBV27 to TRBJ1-2; TRBD1 matches 8 bases. V shed 4 bases, J shed 4 bases, and the junction held 17 bases outside the gene matches. The CDR3 runs to 18 residues. CDR1 is MNHEY and CDR2 is SMNVEV in the germline V gene (reference sequence). CDR3 DNA: TGTGCCAGCAGTTCTGGCCGGGACAGGACTGCCCCGGGCTATGGCTACACCTTC. Translated: CASSSGRDRTAPGYGYTF.

This clone has only a few counts. The chain combines TRBV30 with TRBJ1-2, with no clear D. Per germline, CDR1 GTSNPN and CDR2 SVGIG (reference sequence). The CDR3 covers 13 residues. V was clipped by 5 bases and J by 4 bases, with 14 bases between them. This CDR3 reads CAWGGLTFYGYTF. Here the CDR3 DNA reads TGTGCCTGGGGAGGCCTGACTTTCTATGGCTACACCTTC.

The genes are TRBV25-1 and TRBJ1-2; D is ambiguous. CDR3 length: 13 residues. Trimming took off 4 bases at V and 4 bases at J, with 10 bases between the two ends. Germline CDR1 reads MGHDK; CDR2 reads SYGVNS. The CDR3: CASSGASVYGYTF. DNA of the CDR3: TGTGCCAGCAGTGGGGCGTCGGTCTATGGCTACACCTTC.

The CDR3 reads CSVEGWGQGSYEQYF. The CDR3 bases are TGCAGCGTTGAAGGGTGGGGACAGGGGAGCTACGAGCAGTACTTC. The gene calls are TRBV29-1 and TRBJ2-7; 10 nucleotides align to TRBD1. CDR3 length equals 15 residues. V lost 1 base to trimming and J lost 3 bases; unmatched junction nucleotides: 6. In germline, CDR1 is SQVTM, CDR2 ANQGSEA.

DNA for the CDR3: TGTGCCAGCAGCCACAGGCGGGGAGAGGCCGGGGAGCTGTTTTTT. It is translated as CASSHRRGEAGELFF. J is TRBJ2-2 and V is TRBV14; D might be TRBD2 (6 bases). Germline V gene data show CDR1 as SGHDN and CDR2 as FVKESK. With 3 bases removed from V and 6 bases from J, the gap between germline ends came to 14 bases. The CDR3 contains 15 residues.

This rearrangement joins TRBV9 to TRBJ2-1; 11 bases are a match to TRBD2. The CDR3 length is 16 residues. Losses at the gene ends were 4 bases for V and 9 bases for J; bases not matched to a gene: 12. Looked up from germline, CDR1 is SGDLS and CDR2 is YYNGEE. The CDR3 DNA follows: TGTGCCAGCAGCTTACATTTAGCGGGAGGGGAAAGTGAGCAGTTCTTC. Residues: CASSLHLAGGESEQFF.